These T cell receptor beta chains were read from a single sample in a study of shared clonotypes between healthy human individuals. Here immunoSEQ multiplex PCR was the method, and the copy in TCRdb shows in-frame clones only, minus some. The sample lists approximately 2.3 million clones, roughly 93% occurring once. The sample comprised naive CD4+ T cells from PBMCs. All receptors derive from a man aged 18 to 29 in good health. Some clones in this sample may be carry-over from other donors' samples. The CDR3 runs from the conserved cysteine through the conserved F or W. A D gene is named only where the DNA matches it firmly. Where a row states a size, it is once, few, many or the class of an expanded clone; other rows omit it.

NA,TRBJ2-7,TRBD2,TRBV27,CASSLSGRAREQYF,TGTGCCAGCAGTCTAAGCGGGAGGGCCCGCGAGCAGTACTTC
NA,TRBJ1-2,TRBD1,TRBV7-2,CASSRRPLDRGQGYTF,TGTGCCAGCAGCCGCCGACCCTTGGACAGGGGGCAAGGCTACACCTTC
NA,TRBJ2-3,TRBD2,TRBV7-6,CASSYLAGVSDTQYF,TGTGCCAGCAGCTATCTAGCGGGAGTTTCGGATACGCAGTATTTT
NA,TRBJ2-1,TRBD2,TRBV9,CASSVRLAALNEQFF,TGTGCCAGCAGCGTCAGACTAGCGGCGCTTAATGAGCAGTTCTTC
NA,TRBJ1-5,NA,TRBV28,CASGGLNQPQHF,TGTGCCAGTGGTGGGCTCAATCAGCCCCAGCATTTT
NA,TRBJ2-1,TRBD2,TRBV5-1,CASSLRGLAGSNTYNEQFF,TGCGCCAGCAGCTTGCGCGGACTAGCGGGATCCAATACCTACAATGAGCAGTTCTTC
NA,TRBJ1-5,NA,TRBV30,CAWSVVGNQPQHF,TGTGCCTGGAGTGTAGTTGGAAATCAGCCCCAGCATTTT
once,TRBJ2-7,TRBD1,TRBV4-2,CASSQPATGGPYEQYF,TGTGCCAGCAGCCAACCCGCGACAGGGGGACCCTACGAGCAGTACTTC
NA,TRBJ2-3,TRBD2,TRBV6-5,CASSLTSGRWDTQYF,TGTGCCAGCAGCCTTACTAGCGGGAGGTGGGATACGCAGTATTTT
NA,TRBJ2-7,NA,TRBV6-5,CASSYVRGPSYEQYF,TGTGCCAGCAGTTACGTCCGGGGACCCTCCTACGAGCAGTACTTC
once,TRBJ2-1,TRBD2,TRBV7-2,CASSHNLGLAGSYNEQFF,TGTGCCAGCAGCCACAATCTAGGACTAGCGGGCTCCTACAATGAGCAGTTCTTC
NA,TRBJ2-3,TRBD2,TRBV19,CATKPGGSGPDTQYF,TGTGCCACCAAGCCGGGAGGGTCCGGCCCAGATACGCAGTATTTT
NA,TRBJ1-2,NA,TRBV28,CATPSGGNYGYTF,TGTGCCACCCCCTCGGGGGGAAACTATGGCTACACCTTC
NA,TRBJ2-7,TRBD2,TRBV7-2,CASSLVFLAGYSYEQYF,TGTGCCAGCAGCTTAGTCTTTCTAGCGGGTTATTCCTACGAGCAGTACTTC
NA,TRBJ2-5,TRBD1,TRBV5-8,CASIRDRGQETQYF,TGTGCCAGCATCCGGGACAGGGGACAAGAGACCCAGTACTTC
NA,TRBJ2-7,NA,TRBV5-1,CASSLLGAVSYEQYF,TGCGCCAGCAGCTTGCTGGGTGCAGTCTCCTACGAGCAGTACTTC
once,TRBJ1-6,TRBD1,TRBV4-3,CASSQLRQGASPLHF,TGCGCCAGCAGCCAACTAAGGCAGGGGGCTTCACCCCTCCACTTT
NA,TRBJ2-7,NA,TRBV7-6,CASSLVPTGTSYEQYF,TGTGCCAGCAGCTTAGTTCCGACGGGGACCTCCTACGAGCAGTACTTC
NA,TRBJ1-1,NA,TRBV5-1,CASSFNLGNTEAFF,TGCGCCAGCAGCTTCAACTTAGGGAACACTGAAGCTTTCTTT
NA,TRBJ2-3,TRBD1,TRBV5-1,CASVTGTGYADTQYF,TGCGCCAGCGTCACCGGGACAGGGTATGCAGATACGCAGTATTTT
once,TRBJ1-1,NA,TRBV10-3,CAISEVIGRQPEAFF,TGTGCCATCAGTGAAGTAATTGGCAGACAACCTGAAGCTTTCTTT
NA,TRBJ2-7,NA,TRBV28,CASSFRERSYEQYF,TGTGCCAGCAGTTTTAGGGAGAGATCCTACGAGCAGTACTTC
NA,TRBJ2-7,NA,TRBV18,CASSPLSRTAYEQYF,TGTGCCAGCTCACCACTTTCGAGGACTGCCTACGAGCAGTACTTC
NA,TRBJ2-2,NA,TRBV7-8,CASSLTSGRQTGELFF,TGTGCCAGCAGCTTAACCTCCGGGAGACAGACCGGGGAGCTGTTTTTT
once,TRBJ2-3,TRBD2,TRBV5-4,CASSLKREGREDTQYF,TGTGCCAGCAGCTTAAAGCGGGAGGGCCGTGAAGATACGCAGTATTTT
NA,TRBJ1-1,NA,TRBV21-1,CASSKEARSNTEAFF,TGTGCCAGCAGCAAAGAGGCCAGATCGAACACTGAAGCTTTCTTT
NA,TRBJ2-1,NA,TRBV7-3,CASSSRDSNHNEQFF,TGTGCCAGCAGCTCGAGGGACTCCAATCACAATGAGCAGTTCTTC
NA,TRBJ1-2,NA,TRBV28,CASSLQYGYTF,TGTGCCAGCAGTTTACAATATGGCTACACCTTC
NA,TRBJ2-3,NA,TRBV5-1,CASSLGQGGDTQYF,TGCGCCAGCAGCTTGGGGCAAGGAGGGGATACGCAGTATTTT
NA,TRBJ2-7,TRBD1,TRBV2,CASSEYPQGAYEQYF,TGTGCCAGCAGTGAATACCCCCAGGGGGCCTACGAGCAGTACTTC
NA,TRBJ2-2,TRBD1,TRBV11-3,CASSSTGAANTGELFF,TGTGCCAGCAGCTCCACAGGGGCGGCGAACACCGGGGAGCTGTTTTTT
NA,TRBJ1-5,NA,TRBV28,CASRGLQGGYQPQHF,TGTGCCAGCCGGGGTCTACAGGGAGGGTATCAGCCCCAGCATTTT
NA,TRBJ2-2,TRBD1,TRBV6-1,CASSDWTGTGELFF,TGTGCCAGCAGTGACTGGACAGGCACCGGGGAGCTGTTTTTT
NA,TRBJ2-6,TRBD1,TRBV29-1,CSVLPGTGPSSGANVLTF,TGCAGCGTTCTTCCTGGGACAGGCCCTAGCTCTGGGGCCAACGTCCTGACTTTC
NA,TRBJ2-5,NA,TRBV29-1,CSAIYLGVETQYF,TGCAGCGCAATCTACCTAGGGGTCGAGACCCAGTACTTC
NA,TRBJ1-1,NA,TRBV7-9,CASSQPNTGNTEAFF,TGTGCCAGCAGCCAACCCAATACAGGGAACACTGAAGCTTTCTTT
NA,TRBJ1-2,TRBD1,TRBV29-1,CSVRTGTANYGYTF,TGCAGCGTGAGGACCGGGACAGCCAACTATGGCTACACCTTC
NA,TRBJ2-1,NA,TRBV5-6,CASSSAHGGYSYNEQFF,TGTGCCAGCAGCTCCGCGCACGGCGGTTACTCCTACAATGAGCAGTTCTTC
few,TRBJ1-1,NA,TRBV25-1,CASSAPGSDTEAFF,TGTGCCAGCAGCGCCCCGGGCAGCGACACTGAAGCTTTCTTT
NA,TRBJ2-2,TRBD1,TRBV4-2,CASSPGTADTGELFF,TGTGCCAGCAGCCCTGGGACAGCTGACACCGGGGAGCTGTTTTTT
NA,TRBJ1-3,TRBD1,TRBV9,CASSIRDRVNTIYF,TGTGCCAGCAGCATACGGGACAGGGTAAACACCATATATTTT
NA,TRBJ1-3,NA,TRBV28,CASRVGGSSSGNTIYF,TGTGCCAGCAGGGTGGGGGGCTCGAGCTCTGGAAACACCATATATTTT
NA,TRBJ2-7,TRBD2,TRBV28,CASSLFASGRSYEQYF,TGTGCCAGCAGTTTATTTGCTAGCGGGAGATCCTACGAGCAGTACTTC
NA,TRBJ2-7,NA,TRBV11-2,CASSLVFYEQYF,TGTGCCAGCAGCTTAGTTTTCTACGAGCAGTACTTC
NA,TRBJ2-5,NA,TRBV5-6,CASSLWSRYQETQYF,TGTGCCAGCAGCCTTTGGTCCAGATACCAAGAGACCCAGTACTTC
NA,TRBJ1-4,TRBD1,TRBV2,CASSTQTGITEKLFF,TGTGCCAGCAGTACGCAGACAGGGATTACTGAAAAACTGTTTTTT
NA,TRBJ2-5,NA,TRBV6-5,CASSQTPGSQGTQYF,TGTGCCAGCAGCCAAACCCCGGGCTCTCAGGGGACCCAGTACTTC
NA,TRBJ2-5,NA,TRBV5-4,CASSLPQEETQYF,TGTGCCAGCAGCTTGCCCCAGGAGGAGACCCAGTACTTC
NA,TRBJ1-6,TRBD1,TRBV29-1,CSVGGTGDSPLHF,TGCAGCGTTGGAGGGACAGGGGATTCACCCCTCCACTTT
NA,TRBJ1-3,NA,TRBV5-1,CASSLAPQGTGNTIYF,TGCGCCAGCAGCTTGGCTCCTCAGGGAACTGGAAACACCATATATTTT
NA,TRBJ1-2,NA,TRBV6-5,CASSRQAPYGYTF,TGTGCCAGCAGTCGACAGGCGCCCTATGGCTACACCTTC
NA,TRBJ1-3,NA,TRBV30,CAWSQGYSGNTIYF,TGTGCCTGGAGTCAGGGGTACTCTGGAAACACCATATATTTT
NA,TRBJ1-4,NA,TRBV11-3,CASSLGAGDPDEKLFF,TGTGCCAGCAGCTTAGGGGCGGGGGATCCGGATGAAAAACTGTTTTTT
NA,TRBJ1-4,TRBD1,TRBV7-9,CASSPGQGNAEKLFF,TGTGCCAGCAGCCCCGGACAGGGGAACGCTGAAAAACTGTTTTTT